The T cell receptor (beta chain) under discussion was sequenced for a study of T cell responses to AZD1222 COVID-19 vaccine. Sequencing was performed with immunoSEQ multiplex PCR; in TCRdb, only in-frame clones are kept and a portion is missing. The table records 150,000 to 200,000 clones, almost 95% of them present only once. The sequence was collected from an adult in good health. Source: peripheral blood, taken on day 0 of AZD1222 vaccination.

The CDR3 loop reads CASSPAMRSGEQFF. CDR3 coding DNA: TGTGCCAGCTCACCCGCTATGAGGTCGGGTGAGCAGTTCTTC. The chain uses TRBV18 and TRBJ2-1; D remains ambiguous. This CDR3 is built from 14 residues. V was trimmed by 3 bases and J by 9 bases, leaving 15 bases between them. Germline lookup yields CDR1 KGHSH and CDR2 LQKENI.